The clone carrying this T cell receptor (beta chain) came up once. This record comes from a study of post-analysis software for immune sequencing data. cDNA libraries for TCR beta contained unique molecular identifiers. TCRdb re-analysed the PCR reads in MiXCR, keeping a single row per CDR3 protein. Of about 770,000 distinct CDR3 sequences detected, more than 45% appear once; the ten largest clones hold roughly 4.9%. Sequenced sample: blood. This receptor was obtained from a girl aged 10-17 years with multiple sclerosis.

CDR3: CASSPQRGGSSTDTQYF. As DNA, the CDR3 is TGTGCCAGCAGCCCCCAAAGGGGCGGGTCTAGCACAGATACGCAGTATTTT. J is TRBJ2-3 and V is TRBV9, with D perhaps assigned TRBD1 or TRBD2 (5 bases each). The germline V gene has CDR1 SGDLS and CDR2 YYNGEE. V was shortened by 4 bases and J by 0 bases, with 18 bases between the two germline ends. This CDR3 is 17 amino acids long.